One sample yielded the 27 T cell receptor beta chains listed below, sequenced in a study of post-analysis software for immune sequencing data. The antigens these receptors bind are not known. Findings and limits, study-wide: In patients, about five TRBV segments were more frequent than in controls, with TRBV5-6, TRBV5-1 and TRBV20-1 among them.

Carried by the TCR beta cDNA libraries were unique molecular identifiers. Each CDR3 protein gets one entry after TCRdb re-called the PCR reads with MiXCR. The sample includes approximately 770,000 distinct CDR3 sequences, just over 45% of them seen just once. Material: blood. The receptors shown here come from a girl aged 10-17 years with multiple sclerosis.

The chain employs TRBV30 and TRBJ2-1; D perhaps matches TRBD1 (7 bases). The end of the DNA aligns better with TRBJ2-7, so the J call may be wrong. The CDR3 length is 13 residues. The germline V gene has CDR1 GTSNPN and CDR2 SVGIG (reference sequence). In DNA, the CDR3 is TGTGCCTGGAGTTTGGCAGGGGGGTCCGAGCAGTACTTC. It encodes CAWSLAGGSEQYF.

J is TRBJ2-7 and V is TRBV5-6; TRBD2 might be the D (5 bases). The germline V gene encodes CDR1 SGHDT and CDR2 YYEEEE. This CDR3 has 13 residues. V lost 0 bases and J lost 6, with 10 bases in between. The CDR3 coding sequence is TGTGCCAGCAGCTTGGGAGTGGGAGCCGAGCAGTACTTC. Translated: CASSLGVGAEQYF.

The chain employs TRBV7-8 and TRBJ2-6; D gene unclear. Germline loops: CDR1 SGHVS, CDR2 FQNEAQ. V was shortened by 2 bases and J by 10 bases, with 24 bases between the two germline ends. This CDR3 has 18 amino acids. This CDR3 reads CASSLSFLTAFLSNVLTF. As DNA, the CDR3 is TGTGCCAGCAGCTTAAGTTTTCTGACGGCGTTTCTTTCGAACGTCCTGACTTTC.

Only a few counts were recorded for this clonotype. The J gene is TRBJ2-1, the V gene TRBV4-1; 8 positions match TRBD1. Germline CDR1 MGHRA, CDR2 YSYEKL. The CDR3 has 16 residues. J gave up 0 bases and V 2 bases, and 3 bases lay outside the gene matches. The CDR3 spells CASSQTQGASYNEQFF. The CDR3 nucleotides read TGCGCCAGCAGCCAAACGCAGGGGGCCTCCTACAATGAGCAGTTCTTC.

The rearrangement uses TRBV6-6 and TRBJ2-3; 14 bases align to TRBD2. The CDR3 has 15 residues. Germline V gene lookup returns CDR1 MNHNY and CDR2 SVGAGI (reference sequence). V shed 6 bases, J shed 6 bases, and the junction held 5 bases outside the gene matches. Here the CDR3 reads CASSAGTSGSDTQYF. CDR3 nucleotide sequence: TGTGCCAGCAGCGCGGGGACTAGCGGGAGTGATACGCAGTATTTT.

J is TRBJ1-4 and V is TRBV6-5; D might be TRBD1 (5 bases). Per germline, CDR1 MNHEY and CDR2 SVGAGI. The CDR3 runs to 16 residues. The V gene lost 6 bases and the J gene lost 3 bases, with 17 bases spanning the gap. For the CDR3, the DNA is TGTGCCAGCAGCCCCGGGGCTTTAGTGTCTAATGAAAAACTGTTTTTT. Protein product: CASSPGALVSNEKLFF.

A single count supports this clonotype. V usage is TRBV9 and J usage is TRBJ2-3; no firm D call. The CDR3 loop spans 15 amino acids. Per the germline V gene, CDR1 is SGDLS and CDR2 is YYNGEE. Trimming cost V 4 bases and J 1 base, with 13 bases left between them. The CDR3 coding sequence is TGTGCCAGCAGCCTGCAACCTGAGGGCACAGATACGCAGTATTTT. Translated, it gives CASSLQPEGTDTQYF.

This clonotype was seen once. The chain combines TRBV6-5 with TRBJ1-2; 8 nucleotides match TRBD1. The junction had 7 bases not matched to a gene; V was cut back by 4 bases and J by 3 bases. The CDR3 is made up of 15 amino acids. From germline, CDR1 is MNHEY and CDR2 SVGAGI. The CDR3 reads CASSSQGTGYYGYTF. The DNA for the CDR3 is TGTGCCAGCAGTTCCCAGGGGACAGGTTACTATGGCTACACCTTC.

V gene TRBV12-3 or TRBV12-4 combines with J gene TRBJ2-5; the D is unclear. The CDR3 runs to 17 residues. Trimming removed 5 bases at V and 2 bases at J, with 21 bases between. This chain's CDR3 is CASSTRLETLHQETQYF. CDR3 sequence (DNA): TGTGCCAGCAGTACGCGGTTGGAGACACTACATCAAGAGACCCAGTACTTC.

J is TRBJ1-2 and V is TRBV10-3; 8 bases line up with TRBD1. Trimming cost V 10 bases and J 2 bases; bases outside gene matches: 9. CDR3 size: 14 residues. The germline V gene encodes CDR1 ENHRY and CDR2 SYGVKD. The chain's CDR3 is CATHRGGANYGYTF. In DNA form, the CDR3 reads TGTGCCACCCACAGGGGGGGAGCCAACTATGGCTACACCTTC.

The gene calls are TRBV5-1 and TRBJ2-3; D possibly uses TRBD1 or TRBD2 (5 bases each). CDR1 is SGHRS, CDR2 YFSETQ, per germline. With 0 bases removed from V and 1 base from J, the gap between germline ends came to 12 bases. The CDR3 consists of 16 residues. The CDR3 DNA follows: TGCGCCAGCAGCTTGGAGACCGGGGCAGGCACAGATACGCAGTATTTT. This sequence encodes CASSLETGAGTDTQYF.

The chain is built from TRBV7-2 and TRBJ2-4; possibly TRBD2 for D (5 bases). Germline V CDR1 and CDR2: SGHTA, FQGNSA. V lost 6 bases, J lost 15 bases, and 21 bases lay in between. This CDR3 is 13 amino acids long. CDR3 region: CASSPQIDYERYF. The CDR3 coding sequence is TGTGCCAGCAGTCCTCAAATAGACTACGAGCGGTACTTC.

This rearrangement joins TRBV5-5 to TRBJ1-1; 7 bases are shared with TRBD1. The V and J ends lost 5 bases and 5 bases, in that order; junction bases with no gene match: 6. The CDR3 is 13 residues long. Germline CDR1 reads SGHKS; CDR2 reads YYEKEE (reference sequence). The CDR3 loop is CASSRAGGTEAFF. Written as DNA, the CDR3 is TGTGCCAGCAGTAGGGCAGGGGGGACTGAAGCTTTCTTT.

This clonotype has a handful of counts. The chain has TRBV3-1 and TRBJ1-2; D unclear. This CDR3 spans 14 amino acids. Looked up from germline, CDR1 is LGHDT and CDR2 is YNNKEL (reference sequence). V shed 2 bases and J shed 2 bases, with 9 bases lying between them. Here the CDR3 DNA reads TGTGCCAGCAGCCAAAACTCGGGGAACTATGGCTACACCTTC. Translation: CASSQNSGNYGYTF.

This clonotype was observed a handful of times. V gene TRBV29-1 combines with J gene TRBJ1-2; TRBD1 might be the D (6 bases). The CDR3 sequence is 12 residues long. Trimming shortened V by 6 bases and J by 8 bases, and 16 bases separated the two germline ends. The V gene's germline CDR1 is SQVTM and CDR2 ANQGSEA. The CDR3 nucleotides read TGCAGCGTAGACATCACAGGGAGGGGCTACACCTTC. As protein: CSVDITGRGYTF.

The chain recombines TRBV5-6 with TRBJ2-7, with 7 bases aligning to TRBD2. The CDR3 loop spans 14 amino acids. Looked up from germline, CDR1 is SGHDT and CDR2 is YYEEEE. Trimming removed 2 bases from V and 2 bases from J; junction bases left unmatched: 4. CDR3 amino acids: CASSLMGGTYEQYF. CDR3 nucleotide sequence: TGTGCCAGCAGCTTAATGGGGGGGACCTACGAGCAGTACTTC.

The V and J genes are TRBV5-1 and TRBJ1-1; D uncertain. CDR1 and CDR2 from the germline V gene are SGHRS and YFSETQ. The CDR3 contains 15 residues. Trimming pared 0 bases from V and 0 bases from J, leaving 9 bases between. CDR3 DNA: TGCGCCAGCAGCTTGGCCGAGGGTTTGAACACTGAAGCTTTCTTT. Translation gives CASSLAEGLNTEAFF.

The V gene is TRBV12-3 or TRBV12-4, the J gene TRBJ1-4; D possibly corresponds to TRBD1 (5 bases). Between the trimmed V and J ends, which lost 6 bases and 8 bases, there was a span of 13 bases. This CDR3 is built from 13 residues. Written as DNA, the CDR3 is TGTGCCAGCAGCCCCCCGGACAACGAAAAACTGTTTTTT. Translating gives CASSPPDNEKLFF.

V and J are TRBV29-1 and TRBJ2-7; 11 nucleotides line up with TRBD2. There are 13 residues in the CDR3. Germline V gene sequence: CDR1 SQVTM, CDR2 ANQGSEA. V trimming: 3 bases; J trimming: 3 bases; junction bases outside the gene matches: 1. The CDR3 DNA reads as TGCAGCGTTGAGACTAGCGGGATCTACGAGCAGTACTTC. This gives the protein CSVETSGIYEQYF.

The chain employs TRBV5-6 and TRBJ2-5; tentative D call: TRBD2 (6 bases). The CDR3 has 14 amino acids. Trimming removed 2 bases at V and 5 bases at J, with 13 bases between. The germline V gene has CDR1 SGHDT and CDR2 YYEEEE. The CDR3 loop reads CASSFGGSWETQYF. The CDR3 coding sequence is TGTGCCAGCAGCTTCGGGGGTTCCTGGGAGACCCAGTACTTC.

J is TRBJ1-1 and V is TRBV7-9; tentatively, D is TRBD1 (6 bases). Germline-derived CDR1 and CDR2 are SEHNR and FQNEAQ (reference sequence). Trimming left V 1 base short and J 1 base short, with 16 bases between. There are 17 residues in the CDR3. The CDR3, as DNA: TGTGCCAGCAGCTTAGTTGGCGGGGGCAGTTGGAACACTGAAGCTTTCTTT. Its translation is CASSLVGGGSWNTEAFF.

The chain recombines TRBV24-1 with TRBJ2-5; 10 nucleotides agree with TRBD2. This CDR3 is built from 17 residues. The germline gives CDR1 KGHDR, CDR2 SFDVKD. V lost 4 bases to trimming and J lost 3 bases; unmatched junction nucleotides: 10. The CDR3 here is CATSDSGTSVHKETQYF. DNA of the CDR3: TGTGCCACCAGTGACTCCGGGACTAGCGTACACAAAGAGACCCAGTACTTC.

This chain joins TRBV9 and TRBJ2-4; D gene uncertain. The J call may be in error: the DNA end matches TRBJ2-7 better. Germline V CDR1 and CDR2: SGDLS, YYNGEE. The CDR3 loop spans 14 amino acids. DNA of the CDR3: TGTGCCAGCAGCGAGGGCCCCGCGAGGTACGAGCAGTACTTC. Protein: CASSEGPARYEQYF.

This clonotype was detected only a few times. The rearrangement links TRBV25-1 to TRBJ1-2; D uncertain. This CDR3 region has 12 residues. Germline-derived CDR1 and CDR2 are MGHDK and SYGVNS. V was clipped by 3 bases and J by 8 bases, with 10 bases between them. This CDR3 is CASSEAISGYTF. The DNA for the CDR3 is TGTGCCAGCAGTGAGGCAATTTCGGGCTACACCTTC.

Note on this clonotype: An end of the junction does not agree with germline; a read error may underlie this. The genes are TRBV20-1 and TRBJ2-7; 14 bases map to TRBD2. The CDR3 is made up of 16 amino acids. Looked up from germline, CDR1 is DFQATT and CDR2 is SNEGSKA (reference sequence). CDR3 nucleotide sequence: TGCAGTGCGGGACTAGCGGGAGTCAGCCGCTCCTACGAGCGGTACTTC. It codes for CSAGLAGVSRSYERYF.

The CDR3 DNA reads TGCAGTGCTAGAAAGGCTAGCGGGAGCTACAATGAGCAGTTCTTC. This gives the protein CSARKASGSYNEQFF. The V and J genes are TRBV20-1 and TRBJ2-1; 10 bases map to TRBD2. The V and J ends lost 2 bases and 3 bases, in that order; junction bases with no gene match: 4. The CDR3 has 15 amino acids. The V gene's germline CDR1 is DFQATT and CDR2 SNEGSKA (reference sequence).

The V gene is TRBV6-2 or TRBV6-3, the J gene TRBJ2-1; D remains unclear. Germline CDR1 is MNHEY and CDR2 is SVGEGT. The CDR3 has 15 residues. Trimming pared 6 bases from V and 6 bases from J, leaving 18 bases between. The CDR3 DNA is TGTGCCAGCAGATTCCCGGGTCACGGCCTCAATGAGCAGTTCTTC. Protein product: CASRFPGHGLNEQFF.